Described below is a single T cell receptor (beta chain) sequence and its context. The data are from a study of CD8 T cells in Susac syndrome. There are 12 residues in the CDR3. CDR1 is DFQATT and CDR2 is SNEGSKA in the germline V gene (reference sequence). V gave up 4 bases and J gave up 4 bases, with 10 bases separating them. With random hexamers, 0.5 to 1 ug RNA was reverse transcribed. TCRdb processed the immunoSEQ multiplex PCR reads anew with MiXCR; each CDR3 protein has one entry. Altogether approximately 120,000 distinct CDR3 sequences are present, about 93% being singletons, with the ten largest covering more than 0.13%.

The clonotype originates from a human donor in good health. The V call is TRBV20-1, the J call TRBJ1-2, with a weak D call TRBD1 (6 bases). The specimen sequenced was CD4+ T cells from PBMCs. CDR3 amino acids: CSAKGGTYGYTF. CDR3 nucleotides: TGCAGTGCTAAGGGGGGGACCTATGGCTACACCTTC.